Listed here are 17 T cell receptor beta chains from one sample, sequenced in a study of patients and donors after allogeneic stem cell transplantation. One entry per CDR3 protein results from TCRdb running MiXCR on the RT-PCR reads. The table has 900,000 to 1,000,000 distinct CDR3 sequences, 18% seen once. The sample taken for sequencing was blood, either unsorted or a sorted T cell fraction (not recorded which). Receptor source: a human donor who was either an allogeneic HSCT recipient or a stem cell or donor lymphocyte infusion donor (not recorded which). It is not recorded whose cells these are; they may come from a transplant donor.

The chain employs TRBV11-2 and TRBJ1-1; a possible D gene is TRBD1 (5 bases). Trimming left V 5 bases short and J 4 bases short, with 17 bases between. This CDR3 is 15 amino acids long. The V gene's germline CDR1 is SGHAT and CDR2 FQNNGV. The CDR3 nucleotides read TGTGCCAGCAGCACAAATGGGGCAGGAGTCACTGAAGCTTTCTTT. Its protein is CASSTNGAGVTEAFF.

This clonotype was detected a few times. The J gene is TRBJ2-3, the V gene TRBV7-9, with D hard to call. The V end lost 2 bases, the J end lost 5 bases, and 14 bases lay between the germline ends. The CDR3 has 15 residues. Germline V gene lookup returns CDR1 SEHNR and CDR2 FQNEAQ (reference sequence). DNA for the CDR3: TGTGCCAGCAGCTTACTTTCGACCCCCCGAGATACGCAGTATTTT. It is translated as CASSLLSTPRDTQYF.

The table lists this clonotype with many counts. The chain recombines TRBV7-2 with TRBJ2-1, with 7 bases aligning to TRBD2. The V gene end was trimmed by 9 bases and the J gene end by 0 bases; junction bases not matched to a gene: 5. The CDR3 has 14 residues. In germline, CDR1 is SGHTA, CDR2 FQGNSA. As DNA, the CDR3 is TGTGCCAGTACGATAGCGGGCTCCTACAATGAGCAGTTCTTC. This translates into CASTIAGSYNEQFF.

This clonotype showed up many times. The CDR3 sequence: CASSQRTANTEAFF. The CDR3 coding sequence is TGTGCCAGCAGTCAAAGGACGGCGAACACTGAAGCTTTCTTT. The rearrangement joins TRBV12-3 or TRBV12-4 to TRBJ1-1; D is unresolved. The CDR3 is made up of 14 amino acids. Trimming pared 5 bases from V and 1 base from J, leaving 11 bases between.

This clonotype occurred many times. This chain connects TRBV29-1 to TRBJ2-7, with D uncertain. This CDR3 has 14 residues. The V end lost 0 bases, the J end lost 2 bases, and 11 bases lay between the germline ends. In germline, CDR1 is SQVTM, CDR2 ANQGSEA. The CDR3: CSVEDGHNPYEQYF. The DNA of the CDR3 is TGCAGCGTTGAAGATGGGCACAACCCCTACGAGCAGTACTTC.

The J gene is TRBJ2-2, the V gene TRBV6-1; a weak D match, TRBD2 (7 bases). This CDR3 spans 15 amino acids. V lost 7 bases and J 3 bases, leaving 15 bases between the germline ends. Germline V lookup: CDR1 MNHNS, CDR2 SASEGT. The CDR3 is CASTKPGGYTGELFF. CDR3 DNA: TGTGCCAGCACTAAACCGGGGGGCTACACCGGGGAGCTGTTTTTT.

On this clonotype: A junction end diverges from the germline sequence, so it may reflect a read error. The CDR3 loop is CASSSRAPLAF. For the CDR3, the DNA is TGTGCCAGCAGCTCCCGGGCCCCGCTCGCCTTC. The chain couples TRBV11-2 to TRBJ1-2; the D is unclear. CDR1 and CDR2 from the germline V gene are SGHAT and FQNNGV. The CDR3 is made up of 11 amino acids.

The rearrangement links TRBV28 to TRBJ2-7; D is ambiguous. The CDR3 runs to 12 residues. V lost 6 bases and J lost 2, with 8 bases in between. CDR1 is MDHEN, CDR2 SYDVKM, per germline. Written as DNA, the CDR3 is TGTGCCAGCAGAGGCCGAGCCTACGAGCAGTACTTC. Translating it yields CASRGRAYEQYF.

This clonotype was found a few times. The chain couples TRBV28 to TRBJ2-3, with TRBD2 matching over 14 bases. CDR3 length: 16 residues. V shed 8 bases and J 6 bases; nucleotides not matched to a gene: 10. CDR1 is MDHEN, CDR2 SYDVKM, per germline. DNA of the CDR3: TGTGCCAGCGGGGGGACTAGCGGGAGCCCCCCGGATACGCAGTATTTT. Its translation is CASGGTSGSPPDTQYF.

This clonotype was found many times. The gene calls are TRBV20-1 and TRBJ2-2; 12 positions agree with TRBD1. Germline CDR1 DFQATT, CDR2 SNEGSKA (reference sequence). CDR3 length equals 16 residues. V was clipped by 3 bases and J by 7 bases; unmatched bases: 9. The CDR3 DNA is TGCAGTGCTAGGGTACCGGGACAGGGGGCGATCGGGGAGCTGTTTTTT. It codes for CSARVPGQGAIGELFF.

Regarding this clonotype: This may arise from a read error, as a much more abundant clone is one base away. This chain links TRBV13 with TRBJ2-1; 14 positions agree with TRBD2. The CDR3 length is 21 residues. Per the germline V gene, CDR1 is PRHDT and CDR2 is FYEKMQ (reference sequence). As DNA, the CDR3 is TGTGCCAGCAGCTCAAGACTAGCGGGAGGGCCAGACCCAATCTCCTACAGTGAGCAGTTCTTC. It yields the protein CASSSRLAGGPDPISYSEQFF. Using reference TRBV13 and TRBJ2-1 for the parts outside the CDR3, the full variable domain is AAGVIQSPRHLIKEKRETATLKCYPIPRHDTVYWYQQGPGQDPQFLISFYEKMQSDKGSIPDRFSAQQFSDYHSELNMSSLELGDSALYFCASSSRLAGGPDPISYSEQFFGPGTRLTVL.

The genes are TRBV20-1 and TRBJ2-1; TRBD1 or TRBD2 may be the D gene (7 bases each). V gave up 6 bases and J gave up 0 bases, with 24 bases separating them. Germline lookup yields CDR1 DFQATT and CDR2 SNEGSKA (reference sequence). The CDR3 consists of 18 residues. CDR3 nucleotide sequence: TGCAGTGCGAATGGACAGGCGGTAGCGGGTAGCTCCTACAATGAGCAGTTCTTC. This sequence encodes CSANGQAVAGSSYNEQFF.

This clonotype was counted a few times. This rearrangement joins TRBV5-1 to TRBJ2-7; D is possibly TRBD1 (6 bases). Germline V CDR1 and CDR2: SGHRS, YFSETQ. Trimming removed 2 bases at V and 0 bases at J, with 12 bases between. CDR3 length: 15 residues. CDR3 in amino acids: CASSFQGSRSYEQYF. CDR3 sequence (DNA): TGCGCCAGCAGCTTCCAGGGGTCTCGCTCCTACGAGCAGTACTTC. Looking up the rest from reference TRBV5-1 and TRBJ2-7 gives the full variable domain: KAGVTQTPRYLIKTRGQQVTLSCSPISGHRSVSWYQQTPGQGLQFLFEYFSETQRNKGNFPGRFSGRQFSNSRSEMNVSTLELGDSALYLCASSFQGSRSYEQYFGPGTRLTVT.

This clonotype was counted only a few times. The V gene is TRBV15, the J gene TRBJ1-3; tentative D call: TRBD1 (5 bases). With 4 bases removed from V and 4 bases from J, the gap between germline ends came to 14 bases. Germline V gene sequence: CDR1 LNHNV, CDR2 YYDKDF (reference sequence). The CDR3 extends over 15 amino acids. CDR3 residues: CATSTLTVPGNTIYF. The CDR3 DNA sequence: TGTGCCACCAGCACACTGACAGTACCCGGAAACACCATATATTTT. The variable domain in full, completed from reference TRBV15 and TRBJ1-3, reads DAMVIQNPRYQVTQFGKPVTLSCSQTLNHNVMYWYQQKSSQAPKLLFHYYDKDFNNEADTPDNFQSRRPNTSFCFLDIRSPGLGDTAMYLCATSTLTVPGNTIYFGEGSWLTVV.

The chain recombines TRBV20-1 with TRBJ2-7; the match to TRBD2 covers 10 bases. CDR1 is DFQATT and CDR2 is SNEGSKA in the germline V gene (reference sequence). This CDR3 comprises 14 residues. V dropped 3 bases and J dropped 6; count of bases not matched to a gene: 8. The DNA of the CDR3 is TGCAGTGCTAGTGTAATAGCGGGGGGAGGCGAGCAGTACTTC. Encoded protein: CSASVIAGGGEQYF.

V usage is TRBV15 and J usage is TRBJ1-5; D may be TRBD1 (5 bases). Trimming took 0 bases from V and 2 from J, leaving 23 bases between them. Germline V gene lookup returns CDR1 LNHNV and CDR2 YYDKDF (reference sequence). CDR3 length: 20 residues. In nucleotides, the CDR3 is TGTGCCACCAGCAGAGATTTGCCCCCTACTAGGGACGGAGGCAATCAGCCCCAGCATTTT. Residues: CATSRDLPPTRDGGNQPQHF.

This clonotype was seen a few times. The chain employs TRBV2 and TRBJ2-3; a possible D gene is TRBD1 (6 bases). Germline V lookup: CDR1 SNHLY, CDR2 FYNNEI. This CDR3 contains 14 residues. Trimming took 7 bases from V and 1 from J, leaving 12 bases between them. The CDR3 bases are TGTGCCAGCATGACGGACAGCGGCACAGATACGCAGTATTTT. It specifies CASMTDSGTDTQYF.